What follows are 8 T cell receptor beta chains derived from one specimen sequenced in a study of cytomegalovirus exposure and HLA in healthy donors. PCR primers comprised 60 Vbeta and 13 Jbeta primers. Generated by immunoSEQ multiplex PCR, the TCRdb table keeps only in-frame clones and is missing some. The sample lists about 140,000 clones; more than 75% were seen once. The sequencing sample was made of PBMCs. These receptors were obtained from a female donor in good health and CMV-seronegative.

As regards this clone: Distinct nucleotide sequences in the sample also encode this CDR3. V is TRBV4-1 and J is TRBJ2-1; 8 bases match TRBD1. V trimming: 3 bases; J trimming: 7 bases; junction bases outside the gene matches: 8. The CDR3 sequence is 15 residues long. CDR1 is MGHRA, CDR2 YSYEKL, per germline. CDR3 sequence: CASSHPLRQGNEQFF. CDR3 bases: TGCGCCAGCAGCCACCCCCTGAGACAGGGGAATGAGCAGTTCTTC.

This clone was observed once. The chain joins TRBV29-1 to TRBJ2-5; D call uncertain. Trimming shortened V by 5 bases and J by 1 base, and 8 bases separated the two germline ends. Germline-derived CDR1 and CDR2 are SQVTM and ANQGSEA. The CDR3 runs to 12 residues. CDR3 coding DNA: TGCAGCGTTCTACGCGGCCAAGAGACCCAGTACTTC. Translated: CSVLRGQETQYF.

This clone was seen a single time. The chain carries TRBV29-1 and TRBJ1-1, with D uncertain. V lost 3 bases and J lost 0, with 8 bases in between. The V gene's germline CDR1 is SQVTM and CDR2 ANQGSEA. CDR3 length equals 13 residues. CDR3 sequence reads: CSVDRDMNTEAFF. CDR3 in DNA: TGCAGCGTTGACCGGGATATGAACACTGAAGCTTTCTTT.

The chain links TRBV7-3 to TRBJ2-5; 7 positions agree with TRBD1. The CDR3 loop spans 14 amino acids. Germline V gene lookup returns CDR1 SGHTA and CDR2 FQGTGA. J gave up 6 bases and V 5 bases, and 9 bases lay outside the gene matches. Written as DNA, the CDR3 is TGTGCCAGCAGCCCGCAGGTACAGGGGAAGACCCAGTACTTC. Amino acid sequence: CASSPQVQGKTQYF.

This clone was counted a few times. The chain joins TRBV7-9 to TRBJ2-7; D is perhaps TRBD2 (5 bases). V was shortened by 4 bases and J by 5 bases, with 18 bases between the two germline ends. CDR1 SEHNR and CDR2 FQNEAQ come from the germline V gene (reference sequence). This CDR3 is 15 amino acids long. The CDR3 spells CASSSHGRRGNEQYF. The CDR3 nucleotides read TGTGCCAGCAGCTCCCACGGGCGAAGAGGGAACGAGCAGTACTTC.

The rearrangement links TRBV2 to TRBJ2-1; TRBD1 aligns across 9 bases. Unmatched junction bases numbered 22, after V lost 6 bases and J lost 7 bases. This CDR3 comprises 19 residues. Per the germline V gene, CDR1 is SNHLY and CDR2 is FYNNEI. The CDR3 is CASSESILKGDRVRNEQFF. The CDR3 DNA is TGTGCCAGCAGCGAAAGTATCCTTAAAGGGGACAGGGTGAGAAATGAGCAGTTCTTC.

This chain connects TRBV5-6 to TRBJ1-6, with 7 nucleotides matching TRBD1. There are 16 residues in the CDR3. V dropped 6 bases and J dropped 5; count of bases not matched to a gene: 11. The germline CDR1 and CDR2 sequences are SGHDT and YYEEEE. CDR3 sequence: CASNNDRVVDNSPLHF. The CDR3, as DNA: TGTGCCAGCAACAATGACAGGGTCGTCGATAATTCACCCCTCCACTTT.

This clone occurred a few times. The CDR3 here is CASSETGTDKNIQYF. Here the CDR3 DNA reads TGTGCCAGCAGTGAAACCGGGACAGACAAAAACATTCAGTACTTC. This rearrangement joins TRBV2 to TRBJ2-4, with TRBD1 matching over 7 bases. The V gene end was trimmed by 2 bases and the J gene end by 3 bases; junction bases not matched to a gene: 4. This CDR3 has 15 residues. Germline CDR1 SNHLY, CDR2 FYNNEI.